Each of the 2 T cell receptor beta chains below was sequenced from the same sample in a study of cytomegalovirus exposure and HLA in healthy donors. The PCR was carried out with 60 Vbeta primers and 13 Jbeta primers. Repertoires were generated with immunoSEQ multiplex PCR, while TCRdb's copy carries only in-frame clones and drops some. The profile covers 150,000 to 200,000 clones, with over 65% appearing a single time and 7.1% taken by the ten largest. Sequencing was carried out using PBMCs. The receptors shown here come from a man aged 40-50 years in good health and CMV-seropositive.

The chain couples TRBV27 to TRBJ2-5; D not certain. V was pared by 3 bases and J by 3 bases, with 8 bases between. Germline-derived CDR1 and CDR2 are MNHEY and SMNVEV (reference sequence). The CDR3 extends over 13 amino acids. The CDR3 spells CASSFRAEETQYF. The CDR3 nucleotides are TGTGCCAGCAGTTTTCGTGCGGAAGAGACCCAGTACTTC.

This clone has more than one count but fewer than ten. This chain uses TRBV5-6 with TRBJ2-7, with D possibly TRBD1 on 5 matching bases. CDR1 is SGHDT, CDR2 YYEEEE, per germline. V lost 3 bases and J lost 7, with 23 bases in between. CDR3 length: 16 amino acids. The CDR3 coding sequence is TGTGCCAGCAGCTCCTTAAGACAACAGGATTCCGGGGAGCAGTACTTC. The encoded protein is CASSSLRQQDSGEQYF.